Following are 28 T cell receptor beta chains from one sample sequenced in a study of shared clonotypes between healthy human individuals. Using immunoSEQ multiplex PCR, the repertoire was profiled, and TCRdb retains in-frame clones only, with some absent. This sample has 2 million to 2.5 million clones; approximately 93% occur once, and the top ten carry under 0.45%. Sequenced: naive CD4+ T cells from PBMCs. The subset was: CD45RA+ positively selected. All receptors come from a man aged 18 to 30 in good health. Some clones in this sample may be carry-over from other donors' samples.

This clone showed up just once. The chain links TRBV7-3 to TRBJ2-2; the D gene is possibly TRBD2 (6 bases). The CDR3 runs to 16 residues. CDR1 is SGHTA and CDR2 is FQGTGA in the germline V gene. V was clipped by 7 bases and J by 0 bases, with 15 bases between them. CDR3 bases: TGTGCCAGCACCACACGGACTACATCGAACACCGGGGAGCTGTTTTTT. Translation: CASTTRTTSNTGELFF.

The chain uses TRBV28 and TRBJ2-2; TRBD2 matches at 12 bases. CDR1 MDHEN and CDR2 SYDVKM come from the germline V gene. The V gene end was trimmed by 5 bases and the J gene end by 5 bases; junction bases not matched to a gene: 6. CDR3 length: 16 amino acids. The CDR3 sequence: CASSPSGRVRTGELFF. Written as DNA, the CDR3 is TGTGCCAGCAGTCCTAGCGGGAGGGTGAGGACCGGGGAGCTGTTTTTT.

This clone was seen just once. The J gene is TRBJ2-2, the V gene TRBV7-3; D is undetermined. V was trimmed by 7 bases and J by 1 base, leaving 13 bases between them. Germline loops: CDR1 SGHTA, CDR2 FQGTGA. This CDR3 has 15 residues. The CDR3: CASTPGFGNTGELFF. The CDR3 DNA is TGTGCCAGCACCCCCGGTTTCGGGAACACCGGGGAGCTGTTTTTT.

The chain uses TRBV12-5 and TRBJ2-7; 11 bases align to TRBD2. CDR3 length: 18 amino acids. Trimming at V came to 3 bases and at J to 5 bases, leaving 15 bases not matched to a gene. Germline CDR1 reads LGHNT; CDR2 reads FRNRAP. The CDR3 coding sequence is TGTGCTAGTGGTTTTCTAGCGGGAGGAATTAAAAGGATCGACGAGCAGTACTTC. It specifies CASGFLAGGIKRIDEQYF.

The rearrangement joins TRBV7-9 to TRBJ1-1; D ambiguous. Per germline, CDR1 SEHNR and CDR2 FQNEAQ (reference sequence). The CDR3 sequence is 12 residues long. V was cut by 7 bases and J by 8 bases, with 14 bases left in between. Here the CDR3 reads CASISDPFEAFF. For the CDR3, the DNA is TGTGCCAGCATTTCCGACCCTTTCGAAGCTTTCTTT.

The chain has TRBV5-1 and TRBJ2-1, with D perhaps matching TRBD2 (6 bases). Germline CDR1 SGHRS, CDR2 YFSETQ. This CDR3 contains 18 residues. Trimming pared 3 bases from V and 5 bases from J, leaving 24 bases between. This CDR3 reads CASSWRTKPLPQHNEQFF. The CDR3 DNA reads TGCGCCAGCAGCTGGCGGACTAAACCTCTTCCCCAACACAATGAGCAGTTCTTC. Full variable domain (remainder filled in from reference TRBV5-1 and TRBJ2-1): KAGVTQTPRYLIKTRGQQVTLSCSPISGHRSVSWYQQTPGQGLQFLFEYFSETQRNKGNFPGRFSGRQFSNSRSEMNVSTLELGDSALYLCASSWRTKPLPQHNEQFFGPGTRLTVL.

This chain links TRBV7-2 with TRBJ2-7; the D gene is possibly TRBD2 (6 bases). Germline CDR1 and CDR2: SGHTA and FQGNSA. V lost 5 bases, J lost 3 bases, and 14 bases lay in between. The CDR3 runs 14 residues. The CDR3 DNA sequence: TGTGCCAGCAGCGCCCCCCGGGAGCTCTACGAGCAGTACTTC. It codes for CASSAPRELYEQYF.

The J gene is TRBJ1-1, the V gene TRBV11-2, with 10 bases aligning to TRBD1. The V gene's germline CDR1 is SGHAT and CDR2 FQNNGV. J gave up 1 base and V 5 bases, and 7 bases lay outside the gene matches. This CDR3 spans 16 amino acids. CDR3 residues: CASSILGQGRNTEAFF. Here the CDR3 DNA reads TGTGCCAGCAGCATTCTGGGACAGGGGCGGAACACTGAAGCTTTCTTT.

The chain links TRBV28 to TRBJ2-7; D is unclear. Germline V lookup: CDR1 MDHEN, CDR2 SYDVKM. Deletions cut 11 bases from V and 0 bases from J, with 14 bases between. The CDR3 loop spans 13 amino acids. This chain's CDR3 is CAAFTSSSYEQYF. The CDR3 DNA is TGTGCCGCGTTTACTTCGAGCTCCTACGAGCAGTACTTC. The full variable domain, with the rest looked up from reference TRBV28 and TRBJ2-7, is DVKVTQSSRYLVKRTGEKVFLECVQDMDHENMFWYRQDPGLGLRLIYFSYDVKMKEKGDIPEGYSVSREKKERFSLILESASTNQTSMYLCAAFTSSSYEQYFGPGTRLTVT.

This clone showed up just once. This chain connects TRBV5-1 to TRBJ1-5, with TRBD1 matching over 7 bases. There are 14 residues in the CDR3. V dropped 2 bases and J dropped 7; count of bases not matched to a gene: 6. CDR1 SGHRS and CDR2 YFSETQ come from the germline V gene. CDR3 bases: TGCGCCAGCAGCTTCGAGGGGGCAGGGCAGCCCCAGCATTTT. Translated, it gives CASSFEGAGQPQHF.

The chain uses TRBV5-1 and TRBJ2-5; 7 nucleotides line up with TRBD1. Trimming removed 4 bases from V and 5 bases from J; junction bases left unmatched: 11. This CDR3 has 15 residues. Germline V gene sequence: CDR1 SGHRS, CDR2 YFSETQ. CDR3 residues: CASSGGQPPVETQYF. The CDR3 region has the DNA TGCGCCAGCAGCGGGGGACAGCCTCCGGTTGAGACCCAGTACTTC. The whole variable domain, remainder taken from reference TRBV5-1 and TRBJ2-5, is KAGVTQTPRYLIKTRGQQVTLSCSPISGHRSVSWYQQTPGQGLQFLFEYFSETQRNKGNFPGRFSGRQFSNSRSEMNVSTLELGDSALYLCASSGGQPPVETQYFGPGTRLLVL.

V usage is TRBV11-2 and J usage is TRBJ2-3; D unresolved. Trimming took off 3 bases at V and 0 bases at J, with 10 bases between the two ends. The germline V gene encodes CDR1 SGHAT and CDR2 FQNNGV. The CDR3 consists of 15 residues. The CDR3 nucleotides read TGTGCCAGCAGCTTTTCGACTCCTAGCACAGATACGCAGTATTTT. Encoded protein: CASSFSTPSTDTQYF.

The CDR3 DNA is TGTGCCAGCAGGGATTCTGGGGCCAACGTCCTGACTTTC. This translates into CASRDSGANVLTF. The J gene is TRBJ2-6, the V gene TRBV7-2; D uncertain. This CDR3 has 13 residues. V gave up 6 bases and J gave up 1 base, with 4 bases separating them. Germline V lookup: CDR1 SGHTA, CDR2 FQGNSA. Variable domain in full (rest from reference TRBV7-2 and TRBJ2-6): GAGVSQSPSNKVTEKGKDVELRCDPISGHTALYWYRQSLGQGLEFLIYFQGNSAPDKSGLPSDRFSAERTGGSVSTLTIQRTQQEDSAVYLCASRDSGANVLTFGAGSRLTVL.

The chain links TRBV11-2 to TRBJ2-2; D call uncertain. CDR1 is SGHAT, CDR2 FQNNGV, per germline. Trimming pared 6 bases from V and 8 bases from J, leaving 19 bases between. CDR3 length: 15 amino acids. The CDR3 sequence is CASSWSSRLSGELFF. CDR3 DNA sequence: TGTGCCAGCAGTTGGAGTAGTAGACTCTCGGGGGAGCTGTTTTTT.

The rearrangement links TRBV28 to TRBJ1-4; tentatively, D is TRBD1 (5 bases). Germline values: CDR1 MDHEN, CDR2 SYDVKM. Trimming shortened V by 6 bases and J by 5 bases, and 13 bases separated the two germline ends. The CDR3 is made up of 14 amino acids. CDR3 sequence reads: CASSQTGGNEKLFF. CDR3 nucleotides: TGTGCCAGCAGCCAGACGGGGGGAAATGAAAAACTGTTTTTT.

The rearrangement joins TRBV27 to TRBJ2-3; TRBD2 might be the D (6 bases). V was cut by 7 bases and J by 4 bases, with 15 bases left in between. This CDR3 is built from 14 residues. The germline CDR1 and CDR2 sequences are MNHEY and SMNVEV (reference sequence). The CDR3 loop is CASTRRVGADTQYF. DNA of the CDR3: TGTGCCAGCACCAGGAGGGTTGGGGCAGATACGCAGTATTTT.

The J gene is TRBJ1-5, the V gene TRBV2; D remains unclear. Trimming left V 8 bases short and J 3 bases short, with 11 bases between. This CDR3 has 13 amino acids. In germline, CDR1 is SNHLY, CDR2 FYNNEI. The CDR3 DNA reads as TGTGCCAGCGGCAATTCCCCCAATCAGCCCCAGCATTTT. It is translated as CASGNSPNQPQHF.

The rearrangement links TRBV7-9 to TRBJ1-1; D may be TRBD1 (6 bases). The germline V and J ends were trimmed by 1 base and 2 bases, with 11 bases remaining between them. CDR3 length: 15 amino acids. Germline V gene sequence: CDR1 SEHNR, CDR2 FQNEAQ (reference sequence). This CDR3 reads CASSLERTANTEAFF. For the CDR3, the DNA is TGTGCCAGCAGCTTAGAAAGGACAGCAAACACTGAAGCTTTCTTT.

The chain combines TRBV5-1 with TRBJ1-1, with D perhaps TRBD1 (5 bases). The ends were cut back, 0 bases at V and 7 bases at J, with 19 bases in the middle. Germline assignment: CDR1 SGHRS and CDR2 YFSETQ. The CDR3 runs to 16 residues. The CDR3 DNA follows: TGCGCCAGCAGCTTGGCCATTTCCGGGGGATGGGTTGAAGCTTTCTTT. Translation: CASSLAISGGWVEAFF.

The chain couples TRBV7-8 to TRBJ2-1; tentatively, D is TRBD1 or TRBD2 (5 bases each). The CDR3 is 16 residues long. Trimming pared 1 base from V and 6 bases from J, leaving 16 bases between. Germline lookup yields CDR1 SGHVS and CDR2 FQNEAQ. The CDR3 nucleotides read TGTGCCAGCAGCTTAGTAAGCCCGAGGGGTGGCAATGAGCAGTTCTTC. Encoded protein: CASSLVSPRGGNEQFF.

This chain connects TRBV7-3 to TRBJ1-2, with D hard to call. Germline CDR1 is SGHTA and CDR2 is FQGTGA. The CDR3 spans 15 residues. With 5 bases removed from V and 8 bases from J, the gap between germline ends came to 21 bases. CDR3 residues: CASSLKAGTAMGYTF. The CDR3 nucleotides read TGTGCCAGCAGCCTCAAAGCTGGAACCGCTATGGGCTACACCTTC. Filled out from reference TRBV7-3 and TRBJ1-2, the complete variable domain reads GAGVSQTPSNKVTEKGKYVELRCDPISGHTALYWYRQSLGQGPEFLIYFQGTGAADDSGLPNDRFFAVRPEGSVSTLKIQRTERGDSAVYLCASSLKAGTAMGYTFGSGTRLTVV.

This clone occurred once. The chain couples TRBV6-1 to TRBJ2-7; D is possibly TRBD1 (5 bases). V was clipped by 2 bases and J by 6 bases, with 14 bases between them. The V gene's germline CDR1 is MNHNS and CDR2 SASEGT. CDR3 length: 14 residues. The CDR3 protein is CASSELPGSREQYF. CDR3 coding DNA: TGTGCCAGCAGTGAATTGCCAGGGTCACGCGAGCAGTACTTC.

This chain connects TRBV5-1 to TRBJ1-1, with a weak D call TRBD1 (6 bases). CDR1 is SGHRS and CDR2 is YFSETQ in the germline V gene. V was shortened by 4 bases and J by 1 base, with 14 bases between the two germline ends. CDR3 length: 15 amino acids. CDR3 loop: CASSQITGSNTEAFF. The CDR3 DNA reads TGCGCCAGCAGCCAAATAACAGGGTCGAACACTGAAGCTTTCTTT.

This clone was picked up one time. The chain uses TRBV5-8 and TRBJ1-2; no clear D. CDR1 and CDR2 from the germline V gene are SGHTS and YDEGEE. The V and J ends lost 4 bases and 2 bases respectively, with 6 bases between them. The CDR3 consists of 12 residues. CDR3 protein: CASSGSNYGYTF. CDR3 nucleotide sequence: TGTGCCAGCAGCGGGTCGAACTATGGCTACACCTTC.

The CDR3 is CASSVGGIGSAGELFF. The CDR3 coding sequence is TGTGCCAGCAGCGTAGGCGGTATCGGGTCGGCCGGGGAGCTGTTTTTT. V is TRBV9 and J is TRBJ2-2, with D unresolved. V lost 0 bases, J lost 6 bases, and 15 bases lay in between. This CDR3 contains 16 residues. Germline CDR1 reads SGDLS; CDR2 reads YYNGEE.

The rearrangement joins TRBV7-2 to TRBJ2-1; D perhaps matches TRBD2 (5 bases). The CDR3 has 19 amino acids. Trimming shortened V by 7 bases and J by 0 bases, and 25 bases separated the two germline ends. Per the germline V gene, CDR1 is SGHTA and CDR2 is FQGNSA. CDR3 sequence reads: CASTLWVGLGEFSYNEQFF. The CDR3 DNA is TGTGCCAGCACCTTGTGGGTCGGACTGGGAGAGTTCTCCTACAATGAGCAGTTCTTC.

This chain joins TRBV6-4 and TRBJ1-2; the D gene is possibly TRBD1 (6 bases). V dropped 5 bases and J dropped 5 bases, with 12 bases sitting between them. The length of the CDR3 is 13 residues. CDR1 is MRHNA, CDR2 SNTAGT, per germline. The CDR3 region is CASSSSGTYGYTF. CDR3 DNA: TGTGCCAGCAGTTCCTCCGGGACATATGGCTACACCTTC.

The chain employs TRBV7-6 and TRBJ2-1; the D gene is possibly TRBD2 (6 bases). The V end lost 4 bases, the J end lost 4 bases, and 17 bases lay between the germline ends. The CDR3 contains 16 residues. From germline, CDR1 is SGHVS and CDR2 FNYEAQ. As DNA, the CDR3 is TGTGCCAGCAGCTCCCTATCAGGGACTGTTTACAATGAGCAGTTCTTC. Translation: CASSSLSGTVYNEQFF.